The present entry profiles one T cell receptor (beta chain) with its context. Its antigen is unidentified. V was pared by 0 bases and J by 2 bases, with 12 bases of the junction left unmatched. Germline V CDR1 and CDR2: MNHEY, SVGEGT. The length of the CDR3 is 18 residues. The sample is drawn from a study of regulatory T cells in long-lasting Graves disease. Noted time point: newly diagnosed GD, antithyroid drugs for less than 3 months. From PBMCs, RNA was extracted and then used to make the TCR library. Broader study findings: With persistent disease, TRBV28, TRBJ1-2 and TRBJ2-5 were the favored segments.

Construction of the TCR beta libraries employed iRepertoire HTBI primers in conjunction with Arm-PCR of CDR3 regions. TCRdb re-derived calls from the multiplex PCR reads in MiXCR, one entry per CDR3 protein. The sample contains over 350,000 distinct CDR3 sequences, 14% of which appear only once. The same specimen was also included in a second study, on T cells in Graves' hyperthyroidism and ophthalmopathy.

The V and J genes are TRBV6-2 or TRBV6-3 and TRBJ2-7, with 8 bases identical to TRBD2. The input for sequencing was peripheral blood mononuclear cells (PBMCs), taken at new diagnosis, from a patient treated with antithyroid drugs. The TCR comes from a woman aged 50 to 65 with Graves disease. CDR3 residues: CASSYSIGLAGFAYEQYF. DNA for the CDR3: TGTGCCAGCAGTTACTCGATTGGCCTAGCGGGCTTTGCCTACGAGCAGTACTTC.